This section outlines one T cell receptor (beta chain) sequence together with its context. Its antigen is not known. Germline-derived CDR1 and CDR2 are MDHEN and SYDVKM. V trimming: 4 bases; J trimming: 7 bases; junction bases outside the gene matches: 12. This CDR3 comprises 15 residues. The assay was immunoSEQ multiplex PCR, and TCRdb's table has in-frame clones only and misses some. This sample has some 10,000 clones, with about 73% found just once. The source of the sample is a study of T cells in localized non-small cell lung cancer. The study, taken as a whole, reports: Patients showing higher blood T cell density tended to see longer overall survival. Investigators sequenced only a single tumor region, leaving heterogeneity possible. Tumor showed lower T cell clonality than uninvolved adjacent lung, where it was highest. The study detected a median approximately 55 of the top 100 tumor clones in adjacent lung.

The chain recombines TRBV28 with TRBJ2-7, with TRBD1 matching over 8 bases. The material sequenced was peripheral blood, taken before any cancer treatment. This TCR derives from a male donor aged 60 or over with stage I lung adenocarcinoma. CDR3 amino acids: CASSSPGRGLGEQYF. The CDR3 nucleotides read TGTGCCAGCAGTTCCCCCGGCAGGGGGCTGGGGGAGCAGTACTTC.